Sequencing of this T cell receptor beta chain was carried out in a study of shared clonotypes between healthy human individuals. In the case of this clone: Its matching antigen is unknown.

In the authors' methods: Junction-only sequences without quality scores were provided by ImmunoSEQ, so filtering was different. Generated by immunoSEQ multiplex PCR, the TCRdb table keeps only in-frame clones and is missing some. Clone size and V and J calls were adopted from that table, with D and trimming inferred from the DNA. The sample lists over 95,000 clones; 55% to 70% were seen once. Germline-derived CDR1 and CDR2 are MDHEN and SYDVKM. Trimming pared 10 bases from V and 10 bases from J, leaving 16 bases between. There are 11 residues in the CDR3. Study-wide findings and caveats: Naive subsets generally exceeded memory subsets in estimated richness. Rarefaction revealed incomplete sorted-subset sequencing despite large depth.

The material sequenced was memory CD8+ T cells sorted from blood. Subset here: CD45RO+ cells pooled with CCR7-negative TemRA cells. The gene calls are TRBV28 and TRBJ1-1, with D perhaps TRBD1 (5 bases). This sequence was found in a woman between 25 and 40 years old in good health. CDR3 loop: CAIGLRASAFF. Here the CDR3 DNA reads TGTGCCATCGGACTCAGGGCGTCAGCTTTCTTT.